This T cell receptor (beta chain) was found in a study of OX40 agonist ivuxolimab in advanced cancers. Overall study context: Dose-escalation patients had hepatocellular carcinoma, melanoma, renal cell or head and neck cancer.

Trimming cost V 1 base and J 0 bases; bases outside gene matches: 5. Germline CDR1 reads SGHRS; CDR2 reads YFSETQ. The CDR3 totals 16 residues. No patient had autoimmune disease or received systemic immunosuppression. Overall study findings and caveats: Compared with CD4+, CD8+ T cells on average had more expanded clones. Low normalized clonal expansion also occurred in some nonresponding patients.

Concerning this clone itself: Its antigen is unknown.

Profiling relied on immunoSEQ multiplex PCR, and the TCRdb table lists in-frame clones only, not all of them. The data show 65,000 to 75,000 clones, about nine tenths seen once. The genes are TRBV5-1 and TRBJ1-1, with TRBD1 matching 8 bases. Sequenced material: CD4+ or CD8+ T cells sorted from blood, taken in a trial of the OX40 agonist ivuxolimab. This clonotype was obtained from an adult with an advanced solid tumor such as melanoma, head and neck, liver or kidney cancer. The CDR3 DNA reads TGCGCCAGCAGCTTGATCGGACAGGGTATGAACACTGAAGCTTTCTTT. This encodes CASSLIGQGMNTEAFF.